This passage covers 27 T cell receptor beta chains from one sample sequenced in a study of PD-1 blockade in classical Hodgkin lymphoma. TCRdb's copy holds only in-frame clones and misses some; the assay was immunoSEQ multiplex PCR. The table records over 75,000 clones, about nine tenths of them present only once. As to time point: cycle 4 day 1 (C4D1), after about 6 weeks of nivolumab. Each patient's relapse followed autologous stem cell transplantation, and brentuximab vedotin exposure varied. The sequencing here drew on peripheral blood mononuclear cells (PBMCs), taken before the fourth cycle of nivolumab. The receptor set was obtained from a human donor with classical Hodgkin lymphoma.

The rearrangement joins TRBV6-6 to TRBJ1-2; TRBD1 matches 9 bases. Germline assignment: CDR1 MNHNY and CDR2 SVGAGI (reference sequence). CDR3 size: 14 residues. V lost 6 bases to trimming and J lost 6 bases; unmatched junction nucleotides: 8. Here the CDR3 reads CASSEQGAMDGYTF. CDR3 sequence (DNA): TGTGCCAGCAGCGAACAGGGGGCCATGGATGGCTACACCTTC.

The chain employs TRBV2 and TRBJ1-2, with 7 bases that match TRBD1. CDR1 and CDR2 from the germline V gene are SNHLY and FYNNEI. The CDR3 is 13 amino acids. V shed 9 bases and J 4 bases; nucleotides not matched to a gene: 8. DNA of the CDR3: TGTGCCAGGTTCGACAGGGATTTCTATGGCTACACCTTC. Protein sequence: CARFDRDFYGYTF. Complete variable domain (other parts from reference TRBV2 and TRBJ1-2): EPEVTQTPSHQVTQMGQEVILRCVPISNHLYFYWYRQILGQKVEFLVSFYNNEISEKSEIFDDQFSVERPDGSNFTLKIRSTKLEDSAMYFCARFDRDFYGYTFGSGTRLTVV.

V is TRBV10-3 and J is TRBJ2-1, with TRBD2 matching 11 bases. Germline trimming cut 6 bases from V and 8 bases from J; bases unmatched to any gene: 3. Looked up from germline, CDR1 is ENHRY and CDR2 is SYGVKD. CDR3 length: 13 amino acids. CDR3: CAIRATSGDEQFF. The CDR3 DNA is TGTGCCATCAGGGCGACTAGCGGGGATGAGCAGTTCTTC.

The chain joins TRBV5-1 to TRBJ1-2; 8 bases fit TRBD1. V lost 3 bases and J lost 6; bases outside the gene matches: 4. The germline gives CDR1 SGHRS, CDR2 YFSETQ. The CDR3 has 13 residues. As DNA, the CDR3 is TGCGCCAGCAGCTGGGGACAGGCGGATGGCTACACCTTC. Translation gives CASSWGQADGYTF.

The chain joins TRBV30 to TRBJ1-2, with a weak D call TRBD1 (6 bases). V lost 5 bases, J lost 4 bases, and 17 bases lay in between. The germline CDR1 and CDR2 sequences are GTSNPN and SVGIG (reference sequence). The CDR3 sequence is 14 residues long. CDR3 sequence reads: CAWAPTGSFYGYTF. The CDR3 nucleotides are TGTGCCTGGGCCCCCACAGGGAGCTTCTATGGCTACACCTTC.

V usage is TRBV7-9 and J usage is TRBJ2-5, with TRBD1 as a possible D gene (5 bases). The CDR3 length is 14 residues. V was shortened by 1 base and J by 4 bases, with 10 bases between the two germline ends. Germline-derived CDR1 and CDR2 are SEHNR and FQNEAQ (reference sequence). The chain's CDR3 is CASSLGLGPETQYF. The CDR3 DNA reads TGTGCCAGCAGCTTAGGTTTGGGGCCAGAGACCCAGTACTTC.

This sequence joins TRBV15 and TRBJ2-5; weak D call: TRBD2 (6 bases). V shed 4 bases and J shed 4 bases, with 16 bases lying between them. CDR1 is LNHNV and CDR2 is YYDKDF in the germline V gene (reference sequence). The CDR3 is 15 residues long. The CDR3 coding sequence is TGTGCCACCAGCAACCCGCCGATTAGCGGAGAGACCCAGTACTTC. Protein sequence: CATSNPPISGETQYF.

The genes are TRBV27 and TRBJ1-2; the D is unclear. From germline, CDR1 is MNHEY and CDR2 SMNVEV (reference sequence). The V end was cut by 2 bases, the J end by 0 bases, with 7 bases between. This CDR3 comprises 14 residues. In nucleotides, the CDR3 is TGTGCCAGCAGTTTAGGCAGTCCTAACTATGGCTACACCTTC. This encodes CASSLGSPNYGYTF.

The J gene is TRBJ2-7, the V gene TRBV5-6; maybe TRBD1 (6 bases). The V end lost 4 bases, the J end lost 9 bases, and 11 bases lay between the germline ends. This CDR3 spans 11 amino acids. Per the germline V gene, CDR1 is SGHDT and CDR2 is YYEEEE. The CDR3 region has the DNA TGTGCCAGCAGCCACCGGGACACGCAGTACTTC. Translation gives CASSHRDTQYF.

This chain joins TRBV19 and TRBJ2-7; TRBD1 agrees at 7 bases. The CDR3 sequence is 13 residues long. After removal of 5 bases from V and 3 bases from J, the junction contained 4 bases not matched to a gene. Germline loops: CDR1 LNHDA, CDR2 SQIVND (reference sequence). CDR3 DNA sequence: TGTGCCAGTAGTCCGGGACAGAACTACGAGCAGTACTTC. Its translation: CASSPGQNYEQYF.

CDR3: CAISAPGSRSGNTIYF. The CDR3 DNA reads TGTGCCATCAGTGCCCCCGGGTCACGCTCTGGAAACACCATATATTTT. This chain joins TRBV10-3 and TRBJ1-3; no firm D call. The length of the CDR3 is 16 residues. With 4 bases removed from V and 0 bases from J, the gap between germline ends came to 13 bases. Germline V gene sequence: CDR1 ENHRY, CDR2 SYGVKD.

The chain has TRBV6-8 and TRBJ1-1; D is perhaps TRBD1 (5 bases). Trimming took off 5 bases at V and 4 bases at J, with 11 bases between the two ends. The CDR3 runs 13 residues. CDR1 and CDR2 from the germline V gene are MNHGY and SAAAGT. CDR3 DNA sequence: TGTGCCAGCAGTAGGGGACCGCGCACTGAAGCTTTCTTT. Translation: CASSRGPRTEAFF.

The chain combines TRBV12-2 with TRBJ2-7; the table assigns TRBD2, which was not confirmed against the DNA. TRBV12-2 is deemed a pseudogene. The CDR3 has 20 residues. The CDR3 sequence: CASRQPARPGTLAGDYEQYF. Written as DNA, the CDR3 is TGTGCAAGTCGTCAGCCGGCCCGACCTGGGACACTAGCGGGGGACTACGAGCAGTACTTC.

The rearrangement links TRBV27 to TRBJ1-1; D is ambiguous. V shed 4 bases and J shed 0 bases, with 12 bases lying between them. This CDR3 contains 15 residues. CDR1 is MNHEY, CDR2 SMNVEV, per germline (reference sequence). Written as DNA, the CDR3 is TGTGCCAGCAGTTCCCTCATCACGTTGAACACTGAAGCTTTCTTT. Protein: CASSSLITLNTEAFF.

The V and J genes are TRBV7-3 and TRBJ2-3; 7 positions match TRBD1. The length of the CDR3 is 15 residues. The ends lost 3 bases at V and 0 bases at J; junction bases unmatched: 3. Germline CDR1 is SGHTA and CDR2 is FQGTGA. The CDR3 nucleotides read TGTGCCAGCAGCTTTTGGGACAGTAGCACAGATACGCAGTATTTT. It translates to CASSFWDSSTDTQYF.

Here the CDR3 reads CASSEATQQYF. The CDR3 DNA follows: TGTGCCAGCAGTGAAGCTACCCAGCAGTACTTC. The chain carries TRBV2 and TRBJ2-7; D ambiguous. This CDR3 contains 11 residues. The V gene lost 0 bases and the J gene lost 8 bases, with 5 bases spanning the gap. Germline V gene lookup returns CDR1 SNHLY and CDR2 FYNNEI.

The chain carries TRBV6-1 and TRBJ2-5; D possibly corresponds to TRBD1 (6 bases). Germline lookup yields CDR1 MNHNS and CDR2 SASEGT. V lost 7 bases and J 1 base, leaving 16 bases between the germline ends. The length of the CDR3 is 15 residues. The CDR3 is CASTMGPGVQETQYF. The CDR3 nucleotides read TGTGCCAGCACGATGGGGCCAGGGGTCCAAGAGACCCAGTACTTC.

This chain joins TRBV4-1 and TRBJ2-1; TRBD1 aligns across 9 bases. Trimming at V came to 4 bases and at J to 8 bases, leaving 6 bases not matched to a gene. Germline loops: CDR1 MGHRA, CDR2 YSYEKL. The CDR3 consists of 14 residues. CDR3 loop: CASSPGTGRDEQFF. CDR3 sequence (DNA): TGCGCCAGCAGCCCAGGGACAGGGCGGGATGAGCAGTTCTTC.

The J gene is TRBJ2-1, the V gene TRBV2; 13 bases agree with TRBD2. This CDR3 is built from 18 residues. The ends lost 5 bases at V and 4 bases at J; junction bases unmatched: 11. Germline V CDR1 and CDR2: SNHLY, FYNNEI. The CDR3 sequence: CASSQIVPGLAGYNEQFF. In nucleotides, the CDR3 is TGTGCCAGCAGTCAAATAGTGCCGGGACTAGCGGGGTACAATGAGCAGTTCTTC.

The chain employs TRBV6-6 and TRBJ2-3; D is undetermined. Germline V gene lookup returns CDR1 MNHNY and CDR2 SVGAGI (reference sequence). The V and J ends lost 5 bases and 6 bases respectively, with 9 bases between them. The CDR3 consists of 12 residues. The CDR3, as DNA: TGTGCCAGCAGTGCCCACGTGGATACGCAGTATTTT. Encoded protein: CASSAHVDTQYF.

This clone occurred once. This sequence joins TRBV7-8 and TRBJ2-7; TRBD2 aligns across 7 bases. V lost 5 bases and J lost 3; bases outside the gene matches: 10. The V gene's germline CDR1 is SGHVS and CDR2 FQNEAQ. This CDR3 has 15 amino acids. CDR3 bases: TGTGCCAGCAGCCCCATGGCCGGACTAGGCTACGAGCAGTACTTC. Translated: CASSPMAGLGYEQYF.

In DNA, the CDR3 is TGTGCCAGCAAAGTGGGGTTATCGTTCCTGGAGACCCAGTACTTC. It yields the protein CASKVGLSFLETQYF. The genes are TRBV6-1 and TRBJ2-5; D gene uncertain. V was shortened by 7 bases and J by 5 bases, with 20 bases between the two germline ends. Germline V gives CDR1 MNHNS, CDR2 SASEGT. CDR3 length: 15 amino acids.

The chain carries TRBV5-6 and TRBJ1-2; 7 nucleotides agree with TRBD1. Germline CDR1 SGHDT, CDR2 YYEEEE. There are 13 residues in the CDR3. V lost 6 bases and J lost 8; bases outside the gene matches: 10. The CDR3 region is CASIDFGQVGYTF. The CDR3 DNA is TGTGCCAGCATCGACTTCGGACAGGTCGGCTACACCTTC.

V and J are TRBV5-1 and TRBJ1-4; tentatively, D is TRBD1 (5 bases). The V and J ends lost 0 bases and 4 bases respectively, with 10 bases between them. The CDR3 covers 15 residues. The germline V gene encodes CDR1 SGHRS and CDR2 YFSETQ. The CDR3: CASSLARGDNEKLFF. CDR3 in DNA: TGCGCCAGCAGCTTGGCTAGGGGCGATAATGAAAAACTGTTTTTT. Looking up the rest from reference TRBV5-1 and TRBJ1-4 gives the full variable domain: KAGVTQTPRYLIKTRGQQVTLSCSPISGHRSVSWYQQTPGQGLQFLFEYFSETQRNKGNFPGRFSGRQFSNSRSEMNVSTLELGDSALYLCASSLARGDNEKLFFGSGTQLSVL.

The chain links TRBV29-1 to TRBJ2-7; 12 bases line up with TRBD1. Germline V CDR1 and CDR2: SQVTM, ANQGSEA. The CDR3 has 15 amino acids. Trimming at V came to 6 bases and at J to 4 bases, leaving 10 bases not matched to a gene. CDR3 nucleotides: TGCAGCGTCAGTGCCGGGACAGGGGGCTCATACGAGCAGTACTTC. Protein sequence: CSVSAGTGGSYEQYF.

The rearrangement joins TRBV7-3 to TRBJ1-1; perhaps TRBD1 as D (6 bases). Between the trimmed V and J ends, which lost 2 bases and 0 bases, there was a span of 19 bases. Germline loops: CDR1 SGHTA, CDR2 FQGTGA. The CDR3 sequence is 18 residues long. In DNA form, the CDR3 reads TGTGCCAGCAGCTTAGCGGGGGCGGGTTATCCTATGAACACTGAAGCTTTCTTT. It codes for CASSLAGAGYPMNTEAFF.

The V and J genes are TRBV18 and TRBJ2-7; 9 bases are shared with TRBD1. CDR1 and CDR2 from the germline V gene are KGHSH and LQKENI. This CDR3 has 15 amino acids. J was trimmed by 0 bases and V by 6 bases; bases with no gene match: 6. The CDR3 is CASSAGTGSSYEQYF. The CDR3 region has the DNA TGTGCCAGCTCGGCCGGGACAGGGAGCTCCTACGAGCAGTACTTC.